These 7 T cell receptor beta chains were all obtained from the same sample, sequenced in a study of OX40 agonist ivuxolimab in advanced cancers. Sequencing was performed with immunoSEQ multiplex PCR; in TCRdb, only in-frame clones are kept and a portion is missing. Of over 50,000 clones listed, 80% to 85% are singletons. Material: CD4+ or CD8+ T cells sorted from blood, obtained in a trial of the OX40 agonist ivuxolimab. These TCRs come from an adult with an advanced solid tumor such as melanoma, head and neck, liver or kidney cancer.

The chain is built from TRBV30 and TRBJ1-6, with 8 bases matching TRBD1. Germline CDR1 reads GTSNPN; CDR2 reads SVGIG (reference sequence). The CDR3 has 14 residues. V lost 1 base, J lost 6 bases, and 2 bases stayed unmatched. In DNA form, the CDR3 reads TGTGCCTGGAGTGCCGGACAGGGTAATTCACCCCTCCACTTT. Amino acid sequence: CAWSAGQGNSPLHF.

The chain joins TRBV2 to TRBJ2-7; TRBD1 matches 8 bases. Germline trimming cut 10 bases from V and 4 bases from J; bases unmatched to any gene: 6. CDR1 is SNHLY and CDR2 is FYNNEI in the germline V gene. This CDR3 has 12 residues. The CDR3: CAISRDRYEQYF. CDR3 nucleotide sequence: TGTGCCATTTCCCGGGACAGGTACGAGCAGTACTTC.

Only one count was recorded for this clone. This chain connects TRBV28 to TRBJ2-5, with D possibly TRBD1 on 7 matching bases. This CDR3 has 14 residues. The germline gives CDR1 MDHEN, CDR2 SYDVKM. The ends were cut back, 3 bases at V and 3 bases at J, with 11 bases in the middle. The CDR3 sequence: CASSLAGQKETQYF. The DNA of the CDR3 is TGTGCCAGCAGTTTGGCGGGACAGAAAGAGACCCAGTACTTC.

The chain joins TRBV4-2 to TRBJ1-3; perhaps TRBD1 as D (6 bases). The V gene lost 3 bases and the J gene lost 0 bases, with 12 bases spanning the gap. The CDR3 loop spans 16 amino acids. The germline V gene encodes CDR1 LGHNA and CDR2 YNFKEQ. The CDR3 DNA reads as TGTGCCAGCAGCCATGACCGGGACATCTCTGGAAACACCATATATTTT. Its translation: CASSHDRDISGNTIYF.

This chain joins TRBV5-6 and TRBJ1-2; the match to TRBD1 covers 7 bases. The CDR3 loop spans 17 amino acids. The V and J ends lost 0 bases and 0 bases, in that order; junction bases with no gene match: 8. From germline, CDR1 is SGHDT and CDR2 YYEEEE. The DNA for the CDR3 is TGTGCCAGCAGCTTGGTAGGGGGCGGATATACTAACTATGGCTACACCTTC. This gives the protein CASSLVGGGYTNYGYTF.

The J gene is TRBJ1-2, the V gene TRBV5-1; 10 bases fit TRBD1. This CDR3 contains 14 residues. Per the germline V gene, CDR1 is SGHRS and CDR2 is YFSETQ. V shed 6 bases, J shed 6 bases, and the junction held 8 bases outside the gene matches. The CDR3 spells CASKEGDRGNGYTF. CDR3 sequence (DNA): TGCGCCAGCAAGGAAGGGGACAGGGGCAATGGCTACACCTTC.

V gene TRBV2 combines with J gene TRBJ2-2; maybe TRBD1 (6 bases). V was shortened by 7 bases and J by 4 bases, with 19 bases between the two germline ends. The germline V gene has CDR1 SNHLY and CDR2 FYNNEI. The CDR3 length is 16 residues. CDR3 sequence (DNA): TGTGCCAGCAAAATAGGATTGGGGGCGACCACCGGGGAGCTGTTTTTT. Translated, it gives CASKIGLGATTGELFF.